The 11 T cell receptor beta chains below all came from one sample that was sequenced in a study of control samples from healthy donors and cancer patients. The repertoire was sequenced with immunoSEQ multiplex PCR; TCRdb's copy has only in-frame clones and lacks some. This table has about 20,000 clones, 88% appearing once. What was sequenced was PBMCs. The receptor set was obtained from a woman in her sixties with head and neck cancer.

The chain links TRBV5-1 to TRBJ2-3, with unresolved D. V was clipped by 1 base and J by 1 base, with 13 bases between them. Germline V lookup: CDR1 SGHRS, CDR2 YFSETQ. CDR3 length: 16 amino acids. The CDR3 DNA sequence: TGCGCCAGCAGCTTGTCTTCGATACCCGGCACAGATACGCAGTATTTT. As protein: CASSLSSIPGTDTQYF.

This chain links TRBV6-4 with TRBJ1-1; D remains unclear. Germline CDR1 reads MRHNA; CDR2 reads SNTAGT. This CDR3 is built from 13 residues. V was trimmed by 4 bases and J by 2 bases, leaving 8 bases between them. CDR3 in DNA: TGTGCCAGCAGTGCCTCGTTTAACACTGAAGCTTTCTTT. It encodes CASSASFNTEAFF.

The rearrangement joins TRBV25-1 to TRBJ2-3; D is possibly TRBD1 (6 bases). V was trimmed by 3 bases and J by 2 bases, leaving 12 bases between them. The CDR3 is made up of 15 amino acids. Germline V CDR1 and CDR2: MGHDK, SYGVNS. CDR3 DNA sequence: TGTGCCAGCAGTGATAGGGACACCCACACAGATACGCAGTATTTT. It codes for CASSDRDTHTDTQYF.

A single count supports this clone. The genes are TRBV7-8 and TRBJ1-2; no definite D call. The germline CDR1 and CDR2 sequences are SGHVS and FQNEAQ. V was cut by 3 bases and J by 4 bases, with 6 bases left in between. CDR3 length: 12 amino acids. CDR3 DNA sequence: TGTGCCAGCAGCTTGGATATCTATGGCTACACCTTC. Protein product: CASSLDIYGYTF.

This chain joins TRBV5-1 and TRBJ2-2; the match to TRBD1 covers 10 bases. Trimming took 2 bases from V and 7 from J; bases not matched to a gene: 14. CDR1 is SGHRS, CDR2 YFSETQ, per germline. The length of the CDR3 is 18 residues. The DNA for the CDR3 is TGCGCCAGCAGCTTCGCCCTAGACAGGGGGCGTAATAACGGGGAGCTGTTTTTT. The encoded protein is CASSFALDRGRNNGELFF.

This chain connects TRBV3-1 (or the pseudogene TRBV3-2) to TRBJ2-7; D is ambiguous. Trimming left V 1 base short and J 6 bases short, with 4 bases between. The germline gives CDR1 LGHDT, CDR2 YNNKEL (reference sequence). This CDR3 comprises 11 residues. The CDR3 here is CASSQGGEQYF. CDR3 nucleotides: TGTGCCAGCAGCCAAGGGGGCGAGCAGTACTTC.

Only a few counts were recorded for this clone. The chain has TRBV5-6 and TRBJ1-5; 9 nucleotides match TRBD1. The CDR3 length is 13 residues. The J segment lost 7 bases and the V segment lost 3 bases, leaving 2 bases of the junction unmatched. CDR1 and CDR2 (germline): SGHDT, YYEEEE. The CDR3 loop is CASSSDRGQPQHF. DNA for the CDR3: TGTGCCAGCAGCTCGGACAGGGGCCAGCCCCAGCATTTT.

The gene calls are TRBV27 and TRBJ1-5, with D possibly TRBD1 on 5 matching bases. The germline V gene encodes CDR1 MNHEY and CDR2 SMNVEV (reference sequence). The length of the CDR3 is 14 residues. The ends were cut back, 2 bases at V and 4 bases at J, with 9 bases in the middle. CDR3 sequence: CASSLAGFNQPQHF. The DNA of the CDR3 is TGTGCCAGCAGTTTAGCAGGGTTTAATCAGCCCCAGCATTTT.

This CDR3 is CASSFRAGQGTTNEQFF. CDR3 nucleotide sequence: TGTGCCAGCAGCTTCCGCGCGGGACAGGGAACTACCAATGAGCAGTTCTTC. The V call is TRBV7-6, the J call TRBJ2-1; 9 positions agree with TRBD1. The germline CDR1 and CDR2 sequences are SGHVS and FNYEAQ. The V and J ends lost 3 bases and 6 bases, in that order; junction bases with no gene match: 12. The CDR3 is 17 residues long.

CDR3 DNA: TGTGCCAGCAGTTATTCCAGCGGGACGAAACAACCCTCCTACGAGCAGTACTTC. Its protein is CASSYSSGTKQPSYEQYF. The chain recombines TRBV6-2 or TRBV6-3 with TRBJ2-7, with 7 positions matching TRBD2. The length of the CDR3 is 18 residues. Losses at the gene ends were 3 bases for V and 0 bases for J; bases not matched to a gene: 14. Germline values: CDR1 MNHEY, CDR2 SVGEGT.

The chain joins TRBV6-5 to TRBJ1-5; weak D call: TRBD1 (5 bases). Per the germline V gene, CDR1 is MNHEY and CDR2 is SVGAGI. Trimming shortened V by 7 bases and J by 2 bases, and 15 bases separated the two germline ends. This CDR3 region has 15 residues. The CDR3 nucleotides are TGTGCCAGCAACACAGGCAGGGATGGCAATCAGCCCCAGCATTTT. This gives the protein CASNTGRDGNQPQHF.